This T cell receptor beta chain was profiled in a study of blood T cell repertoires in COVID-19. In the study overall: Material from acute and convalescent COVID-19 was sourced from the United States, Italy and Spain.

During active infection, Seattle patients enrolled and were then monitored through disease. This clone was counted a few times. Clones were read by immunoSEQ multiplex PCR, and TCRdb kept only the in-frame ones, dropping some. The sample carries a few hundred thousand clones, around 87% recorded once. The specimen sequenced was peripheral blood. This TCR came from a woman younger than 45 with COVID-19, enrolled during active disease.

This chain's CDR3 is CASSPNGPSGNNEQFF. The CDR3 DNA sequence: TGCGCCAGCAGCCCTAACGGGCCTAGCGGGAACAATGAGCAGTTCTTC. V and J are TRBV5-1 and TRBJ2-1; 9 bases line up with TRBD2. Trimming cost V 4 bases and J 5 bases; bases outside gene matches: 10. Germline V gives CDR1 SGHRS, CDR2 YFSETQ. The CDR3 is 16 amino acids.